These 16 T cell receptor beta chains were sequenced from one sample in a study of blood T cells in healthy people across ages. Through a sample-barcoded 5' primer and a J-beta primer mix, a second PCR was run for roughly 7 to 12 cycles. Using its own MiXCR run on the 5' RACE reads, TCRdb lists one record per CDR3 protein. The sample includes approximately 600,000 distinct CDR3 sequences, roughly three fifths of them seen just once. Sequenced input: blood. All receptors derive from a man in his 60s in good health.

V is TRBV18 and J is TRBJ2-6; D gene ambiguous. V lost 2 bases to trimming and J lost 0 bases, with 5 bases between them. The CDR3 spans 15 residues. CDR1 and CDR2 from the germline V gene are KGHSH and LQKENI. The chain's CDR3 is CASSPGISGANVLTF. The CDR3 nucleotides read TGTGCCAGCTCACCAGGGATCTCTGGGGCCAACGTCCTGACTTTC.

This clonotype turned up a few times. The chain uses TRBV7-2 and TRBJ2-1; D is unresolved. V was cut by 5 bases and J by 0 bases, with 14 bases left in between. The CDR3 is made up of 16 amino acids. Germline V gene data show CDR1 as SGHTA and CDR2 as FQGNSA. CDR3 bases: TGTGCCAGCAGCGTCTCGGCGGCCAGCTCCTACAATGAGCAGTTCTTC. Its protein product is CASSVSAASSYNEQFF.

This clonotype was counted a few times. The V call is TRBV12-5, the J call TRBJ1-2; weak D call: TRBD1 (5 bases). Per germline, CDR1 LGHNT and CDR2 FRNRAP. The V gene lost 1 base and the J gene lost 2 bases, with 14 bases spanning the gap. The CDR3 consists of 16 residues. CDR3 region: CASGLAGQSPNYGYTF. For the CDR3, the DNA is TGTGCTAGTGGTTTGGCCGGACAAAGCCCCAACTATGGCTACACCTTC.

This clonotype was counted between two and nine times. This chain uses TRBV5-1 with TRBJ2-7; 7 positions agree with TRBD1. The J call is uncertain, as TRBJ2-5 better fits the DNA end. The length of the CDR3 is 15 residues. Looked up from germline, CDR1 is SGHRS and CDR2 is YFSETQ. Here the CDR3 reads CASSLRQGREETQYF. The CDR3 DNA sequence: TGCGCCAGCAGCTTGCGACAGGGAAGGGAAGAGACCCAGTACTTC.

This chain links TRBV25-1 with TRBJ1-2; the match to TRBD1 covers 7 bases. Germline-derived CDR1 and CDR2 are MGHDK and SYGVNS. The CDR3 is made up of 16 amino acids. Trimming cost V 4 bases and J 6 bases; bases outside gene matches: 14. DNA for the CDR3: TGTGCCAGCAGTGGGGGGAACCGACAGGGAGTCGATGGCTACACCTTC. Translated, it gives CASSGGNRQGVDGYTF.

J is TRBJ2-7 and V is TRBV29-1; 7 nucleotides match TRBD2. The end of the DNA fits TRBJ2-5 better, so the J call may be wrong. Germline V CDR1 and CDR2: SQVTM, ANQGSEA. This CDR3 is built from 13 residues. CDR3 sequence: CSVGLGGGETQYF. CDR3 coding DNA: TGCAGCGTTGGCCTTGGGGGGGGAGAGACCCAGTACTTC.

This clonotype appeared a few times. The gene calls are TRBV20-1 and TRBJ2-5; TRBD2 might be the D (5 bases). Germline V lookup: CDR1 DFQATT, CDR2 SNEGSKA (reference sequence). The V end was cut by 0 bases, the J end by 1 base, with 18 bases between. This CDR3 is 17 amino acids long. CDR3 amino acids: CSARDLDLREAQETQYF. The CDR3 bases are TGCAGTGCTAGAGATCTTGACCTCCGGGAAGCCCAAGAGACCCAGTACTTC.

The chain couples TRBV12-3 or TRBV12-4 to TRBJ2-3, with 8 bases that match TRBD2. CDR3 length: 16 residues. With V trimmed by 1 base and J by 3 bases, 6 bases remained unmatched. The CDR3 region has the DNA TGTGCCAGCAGTTTAGATCGGGGGGGCCCGACAGATACGCAGTATTTT. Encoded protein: CASSLDRGGPTDTQYF.

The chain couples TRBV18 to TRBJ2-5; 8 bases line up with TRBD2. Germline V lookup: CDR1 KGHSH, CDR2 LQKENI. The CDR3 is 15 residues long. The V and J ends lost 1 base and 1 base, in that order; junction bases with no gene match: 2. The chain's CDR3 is CASSPLSGGQETQYF. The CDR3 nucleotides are TGTGCCAGCTCACCACTCAGCGGGGGCCAAGAGACCCAGTACTTC. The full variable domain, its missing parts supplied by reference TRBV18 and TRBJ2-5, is NAGVMQNPRHLVRRRGQEARLRCSPMKGHSHVYWYRQLPEEGLKFMVYLQKENIIDESGMPKERFSAEFPKEGPSILRIQQVVRGDSAAYFCASSPLSGGQETQYFGPGTRLLVL.

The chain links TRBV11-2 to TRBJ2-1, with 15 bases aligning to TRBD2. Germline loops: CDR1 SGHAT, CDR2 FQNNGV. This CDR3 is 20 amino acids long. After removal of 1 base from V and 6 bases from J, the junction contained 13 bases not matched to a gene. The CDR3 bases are TGTGCCAGCAGCTTAGCCCTCTGGACTAGCGGGGGGGCAGGAAGCAATGAGCAGTTCTTC. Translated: CASSLALWTSGGAGSNEQFF.

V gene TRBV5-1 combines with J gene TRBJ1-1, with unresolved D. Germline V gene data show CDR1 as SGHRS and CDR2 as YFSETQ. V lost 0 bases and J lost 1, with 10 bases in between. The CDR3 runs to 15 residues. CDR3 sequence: CASSLGPGPNTEAFF. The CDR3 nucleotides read TGCGCCAGCAGCTTGGGGCCAGGTCCGAACACTGAAGCTTTCTTT.

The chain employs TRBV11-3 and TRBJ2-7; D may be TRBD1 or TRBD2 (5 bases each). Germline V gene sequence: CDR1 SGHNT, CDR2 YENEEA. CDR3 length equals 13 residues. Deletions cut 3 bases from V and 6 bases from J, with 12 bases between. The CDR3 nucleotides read TGTGCCAGCAGCTTTGAAGAAGGGACCGAGCAGTACTTC. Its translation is CASSFEEGTEQYF.

The CDR3: CASSVDRSNSPLHF. The CDR3, as DNA: TGTGCCAGCAGCGTAGACAGGTCGAATTCACCCCTCCACTTT. J is TRBJ1-6 and V is TRBV9; possible D gene TRBD1, 5 bases. The CDR3 spans 14 residues. V shed 0 bases and J shed 7 bases, with 8 bases lying between them. The germline gives CDR1 SGDLS, CDR2 YYNGEE.

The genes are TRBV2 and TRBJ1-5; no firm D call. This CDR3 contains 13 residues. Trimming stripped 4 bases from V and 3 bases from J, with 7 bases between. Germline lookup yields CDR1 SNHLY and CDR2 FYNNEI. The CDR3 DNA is TGTGCCAGCAGTGTGGGTACCAATCAGCCCCAGCATTTT. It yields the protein CASSVGTNQPQHF.

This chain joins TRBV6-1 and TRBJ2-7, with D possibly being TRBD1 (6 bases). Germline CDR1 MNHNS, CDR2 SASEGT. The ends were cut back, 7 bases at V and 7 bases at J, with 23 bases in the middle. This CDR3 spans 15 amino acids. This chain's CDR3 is CASTLLTGNLGEQYF. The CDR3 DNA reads TGTGCCAGCACTCTACTCACAGGGAATCTGGGGGAGCAGTACTTC.

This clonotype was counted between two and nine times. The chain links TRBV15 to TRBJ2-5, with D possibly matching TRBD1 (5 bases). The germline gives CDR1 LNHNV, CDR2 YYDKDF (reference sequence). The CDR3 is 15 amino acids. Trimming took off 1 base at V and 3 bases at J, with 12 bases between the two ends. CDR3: CATSRGGRAEETQYF. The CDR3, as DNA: TGTGCCACCAGCAGAGGTGGCAGGGCTGAAGAGACCCAGTACTTC.